This is a list of T cell receptor beta chains from one sample in a study of glioma-infiltrating T cells after dendritic cell vaccination. Repertoires were generated with immunoSEQ multiplex PCR, while TCRdb's copy carries only in-frame clones and drops some. The sample lists over 90,000 clones, around 85% occurring once. This specimen was blood, taken before dendritic cell vaccination. These TCRs come from a human donor with glioblastoma. The CDR3 runs from the conserved cysteine through the conserved F or W. A D gene is named only where the DNA matches it firmly. The size field is filled for only some rows; it gives once, few, many or a size class.

d_gene	v_gene	j_gene	abundance	CDR3nt	CDR3aa
-	TRBV5-1	TRBJ1-6	-	TGCGCCAGCAGCTTAGGGAGGGGGGGGAATTCACCCCTCCACTTT	CASSLGRGGNSPLHF
TRBD2	TRBV5-4	TRBJ2-5	once	TGTGCCAGCAGCTTGGCGGGGGCGGGGGGTCAGGAGACCCAGTACTTC	CASSLAGAGGQETQYF
TRBD2	TRBV7-2	TRBJ2-7	-	TGTGCCAGCAGCTCCGGGACTAGGGGTGGATACGAGCAGTACTTC	CASSSGTRGGYEQYF
-	TRBV6-5	TRBJ1-5	-	TGTGCCAGCAGTTACTCGAGTCGGGGAGGCGGACAGCCCCAGCATTTT	CASSYSSRGGGQPQHF
-	TRBV7-2	TRBJ2-6	-	TGTGCCAGCAGCACAAGTTCTGGGGCCAACGTCCTGACTTTC	CASSTSSGANVLTF
-	TRBV5-1	TRBJ2-7	-	TGCGCCAGCAGCTTGGGTAGCGCCATCTCCTACGAGCAGTACTTC	CASSLGSAISYEQYF
-	TRBV29-1	TRBJ1-5	-	TGCAGCGTTGGACAGGCATGGGGTCAGCCCCAGCATTTT	CSVGQAWGQPQHF
-	TRBV21-1	TRBJ2-7	few	TGTGCCAGCGCCGGGGTCGACGAGCAGTACTTC	CASAGVDEQYF
-	TRBV30	TRBJ1-2	-	TGTGCTTTCGGGGGGAAGGACTATGGCTACACCTTC	CAFGGKDYGYTF
TRBD1	TRBV7-2	TRBJ1-6	-	TGTGCCAGCAGCCTGGATTACGACAGGGGCGCCCTCTCCCTCCACTTT	CASSLDYDRGALSLHF
-	TRBV7-6	TRBJ1-1	-	TGTGCCAGCAAGGAGGGACCCGGTAGGACTGAAGCTTTCTTT	CASKEGPGRTEAFF
-	TRBV14	TRBJ2-1	-	TGTGCCAGCAGCCAAGATCTTCAGCGGCCCTACAATGAGCAGTTCTTC	CASSQDLQRPYNEQFF
TRBD1	TRBV18	TRBJ1-2	-	TGTGCCAGCTCATCTGGACAGGGGGCTCTTGGCTACACCTTC	CASSSGQGALGYTF
-	TRBV19	TRBJ1-2	-	TGTGCCAGTACGAGGGGAGGCTTTGGCTACACCTTC	CASTRGGFGYTF
-	TRBV19	TRBJ2-2	-	TGTGCCAGTAGTATAGGTCCACTCCCCGGGGGGGAGCTGTTTTTT	CASSIGPLPGGELFF
TRBD2	TRBV10-3	TRBJ2-7	-	TGTGCCATCAGTGCCCGAGACGGGACTAGATCCGAGCAGTACTTC	CAISARDGTRSEQYF
TRBD2	TRBV10-1	TRBJ2-7	-	TGCGCCAGCAGACGGACTAGCGGGAGGGGACGCTCCTACGAGCAGTACTTC	CASRRTSGRGRSYEQYF
TRBD2	TRBV19	TRBJ2-5	-	TGTGCCAGTAGGCTCTGGGAGGGTGGTAAGGAGACCCAGTACTTC	CASRLWEGGKETQYF
-	TRBV5-1	TRBJ2-2	-	TGCGCCAGCACCGTAACAGCGGGCAGGGACACCGGGGAGCTGTTTTTT	CASTVTAGRDTGELFF
-	TRBV7-9	TRBJ1-1	-	TGTGCCAGCAGCTTATCGGCGGGTACTGAAGCTTTCTTT	CASSLSAGTEAFF
TRBD2	TRBV7-2	TRBJ2-3	-	TGTGCCAGCAGCTTAAATCCGCCGCGGGAGGGCGCAGATACGCAGTATTTT	CASSLNPPREGADTQYF
-	TRBV5-4	TRBJ2-7	-	TGTGCCAGCAGCTTTGGAGTAGGGGACTCTTTATCCTACGAGCAGTACTTC	CASSFGVGDSLSYEQYF
-	TRBV6-1	TRBJ1-2	-	TGTGCCAGCAGATCCGGGGGGTGGCTTGGCTACACCTTC	CASRSGGWLGYTF
TRBD1	TRBV16	TRBJ1-2	-	TGTGCCAGCAGCCGAGGACAGGGGAACTATGGCTACACCTTC	CASSRGQGNYGYTF
-	TRBV9	TRBJ1-1	-	TGTGCCAGCAGCCCCTTTAGGGGGAGCACTGAAGCTTTCTTT	CASSPFRGSTEAFF